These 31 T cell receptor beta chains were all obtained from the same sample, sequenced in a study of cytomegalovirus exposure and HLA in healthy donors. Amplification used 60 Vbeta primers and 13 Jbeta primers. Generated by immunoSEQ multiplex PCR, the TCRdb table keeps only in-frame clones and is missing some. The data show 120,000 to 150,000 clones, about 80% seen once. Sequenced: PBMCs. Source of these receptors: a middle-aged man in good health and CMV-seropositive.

CDR3 bases: TGTGCCAGCTCACCCAGGTCAGGAATGGCTGAAGCTTTCTTT. This encodes CASSPRSGMAEAFF. The chain links TRBV18 to TRBJ1-1; D gene uncertain. The CDR3 covers 14 residues. Trimming removed 3 bases at V and 6 bases at J, with 14 bases between. The germline gives CDR1 KGHSH, CDR2 LQKENI.

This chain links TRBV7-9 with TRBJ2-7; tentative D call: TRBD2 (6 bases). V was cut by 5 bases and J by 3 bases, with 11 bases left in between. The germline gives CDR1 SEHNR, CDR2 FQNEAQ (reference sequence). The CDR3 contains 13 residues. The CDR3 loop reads CASSPVGGYEQYF. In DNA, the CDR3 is TGTGCCAGCAGCCCGGTCGGGGGCTACGAGCAGTACTTC.

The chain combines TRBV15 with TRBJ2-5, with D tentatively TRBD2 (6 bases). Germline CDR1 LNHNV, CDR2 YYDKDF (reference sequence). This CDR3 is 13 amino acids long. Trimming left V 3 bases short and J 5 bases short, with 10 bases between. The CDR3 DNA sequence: TGTGCCACCAGCAGCCGGGACTCTGAGACCCAGTACTTC. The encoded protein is CATSSRDSETQYF.

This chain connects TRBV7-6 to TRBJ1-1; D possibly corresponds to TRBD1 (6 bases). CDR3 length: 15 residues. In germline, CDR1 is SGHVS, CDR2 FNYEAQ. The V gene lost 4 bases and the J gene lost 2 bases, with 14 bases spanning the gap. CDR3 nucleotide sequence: TGTGCCAGCAGCTCTTCCGGGACACCCAACACTGAAGCTTTCTTT. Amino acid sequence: CASSSSGTPNTEAFF.

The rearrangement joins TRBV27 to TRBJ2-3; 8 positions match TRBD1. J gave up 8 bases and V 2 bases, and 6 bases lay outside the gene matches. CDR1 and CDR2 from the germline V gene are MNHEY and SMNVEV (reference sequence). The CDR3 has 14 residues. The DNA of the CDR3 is TGTGCCAGCAGTTTAGCCAGGGGGCAAGGTACGCAGTATTTT. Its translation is CASSLARGQGTQYF.

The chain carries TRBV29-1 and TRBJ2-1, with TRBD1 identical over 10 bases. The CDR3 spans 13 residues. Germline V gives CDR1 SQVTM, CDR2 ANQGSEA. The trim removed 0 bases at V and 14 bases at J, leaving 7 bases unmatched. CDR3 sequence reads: CSVEDHRDRGKFF. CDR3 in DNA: TGCAGCGTTGAAGACCACCGGGACAGGGGAAAGTTCTTC.

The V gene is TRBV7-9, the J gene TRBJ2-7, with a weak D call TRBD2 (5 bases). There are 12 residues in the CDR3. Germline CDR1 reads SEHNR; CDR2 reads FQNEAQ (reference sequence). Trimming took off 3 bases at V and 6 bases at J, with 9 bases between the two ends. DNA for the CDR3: TGTGCCAGCAGCTTGAACGCGGGCGAGCAGTACTTC. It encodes CASSLNAGEQYF. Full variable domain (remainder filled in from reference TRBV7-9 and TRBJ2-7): DTGVSQNPRHKITKRGQNVTFRCDPISEHNRLYWYRQTLGQGPEFLTYFQNEAQLEKSRLLSDRFSAERPKGSFSTLEIQRTEQGDSAMYLCASSLNAGEQYFGPGTRLTVT.

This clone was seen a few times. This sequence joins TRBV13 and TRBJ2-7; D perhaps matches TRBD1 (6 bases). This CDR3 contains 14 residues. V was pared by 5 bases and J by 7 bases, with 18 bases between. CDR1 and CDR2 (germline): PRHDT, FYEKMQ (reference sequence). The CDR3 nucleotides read TGTGCCAGCAGCACCCGACAGGTTCTAGATGAGCAGTACTTC. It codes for CASSTRQVLDEQYF.

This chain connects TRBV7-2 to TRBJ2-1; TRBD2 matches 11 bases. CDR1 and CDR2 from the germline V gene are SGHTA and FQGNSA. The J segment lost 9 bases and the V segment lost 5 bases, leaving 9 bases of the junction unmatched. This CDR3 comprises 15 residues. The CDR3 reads CASSPRVSGRGEQFF. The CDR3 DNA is TGTGCCAGCAGCCCCCGGGTTAGCGGGAGGGGTGAGCAGTTCTTC.

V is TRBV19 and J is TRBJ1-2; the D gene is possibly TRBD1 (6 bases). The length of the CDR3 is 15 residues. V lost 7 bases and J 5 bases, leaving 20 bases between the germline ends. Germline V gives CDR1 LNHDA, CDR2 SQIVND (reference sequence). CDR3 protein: CASTLGGAAIYGYTF. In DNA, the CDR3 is TGTGCCAGTACACTAGGGGGGGCGGCTATTTATGGCTACACCTTC.

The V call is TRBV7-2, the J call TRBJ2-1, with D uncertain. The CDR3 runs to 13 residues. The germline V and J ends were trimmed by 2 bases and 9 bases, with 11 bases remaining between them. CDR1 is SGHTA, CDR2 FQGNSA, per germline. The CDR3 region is CASSLSSQAEQFF. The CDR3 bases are TGTGCCAGCAGCTTAAGTTCCCAAGCTGAGCAGTTCTTC.

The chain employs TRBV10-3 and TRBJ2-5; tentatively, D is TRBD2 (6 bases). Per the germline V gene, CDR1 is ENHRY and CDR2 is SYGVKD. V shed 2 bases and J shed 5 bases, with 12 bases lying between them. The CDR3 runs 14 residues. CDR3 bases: TGTGCCATCAGTGAGACGGGAGCAGGGGAGACCCAGTACTTC. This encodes CAISETGAGETQYF.

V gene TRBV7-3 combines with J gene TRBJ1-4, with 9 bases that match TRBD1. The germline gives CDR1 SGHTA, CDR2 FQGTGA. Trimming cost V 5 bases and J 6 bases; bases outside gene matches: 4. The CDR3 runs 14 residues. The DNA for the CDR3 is TGTGCCAGCAGCCCGACAGGGGGAGATGAAAAACTGTTTTTT. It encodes CASSPTGGDEKLFF.

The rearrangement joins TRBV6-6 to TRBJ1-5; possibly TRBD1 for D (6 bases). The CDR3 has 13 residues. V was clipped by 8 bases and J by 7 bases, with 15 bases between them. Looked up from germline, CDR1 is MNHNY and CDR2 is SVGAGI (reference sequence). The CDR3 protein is CASGTGFEQPQHF. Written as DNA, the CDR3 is TGTGCCAGCGGTACAGGGTTCGAGCAGCCCCAGCATTTT.

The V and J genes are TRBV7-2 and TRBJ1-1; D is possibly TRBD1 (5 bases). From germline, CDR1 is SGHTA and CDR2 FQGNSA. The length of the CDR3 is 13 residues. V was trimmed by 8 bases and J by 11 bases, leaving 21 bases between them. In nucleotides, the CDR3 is TGTGCCAGCGCCTGGGGCGAGCAAGTTGGCGCTTTCTTT. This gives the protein CASAWGEQVGAFF.

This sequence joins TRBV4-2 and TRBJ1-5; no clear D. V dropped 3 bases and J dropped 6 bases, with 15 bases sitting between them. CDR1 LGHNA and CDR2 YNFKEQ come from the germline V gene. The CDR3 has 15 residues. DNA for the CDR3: TGTGCCAGCAGCCAGAGTCCAGAGGTTACTCAGCCCCAGCATTTT. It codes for CASSQSPEVTQPQHF.

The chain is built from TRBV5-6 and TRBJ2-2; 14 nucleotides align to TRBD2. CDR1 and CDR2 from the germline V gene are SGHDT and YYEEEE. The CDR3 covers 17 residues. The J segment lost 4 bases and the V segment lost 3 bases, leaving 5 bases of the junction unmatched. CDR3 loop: CASSWGLAGVVTGELFF. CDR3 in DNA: TGTGCCAGCAGCTGGGGACTAGCGGGAGTCGTCACCGGGGAGCTGTTTTTT.

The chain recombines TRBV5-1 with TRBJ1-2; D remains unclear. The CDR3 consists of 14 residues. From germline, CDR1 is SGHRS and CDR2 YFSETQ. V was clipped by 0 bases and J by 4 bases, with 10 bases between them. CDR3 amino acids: CASSLGREGYGYTF. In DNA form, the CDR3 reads TGCGCCAGCAGCTTGGGACGGGAGGGCTATGGCTACACCTTC.

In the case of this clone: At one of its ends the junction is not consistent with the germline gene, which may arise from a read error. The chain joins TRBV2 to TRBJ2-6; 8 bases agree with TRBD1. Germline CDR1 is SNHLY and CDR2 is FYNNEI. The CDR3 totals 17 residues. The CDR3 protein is CASSEFGQGSGANGLTF. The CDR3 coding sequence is TGTGCCAGCAGTGAATTTGGACAGGGCTCTGGGGCCAACGGCCTGACTTTC. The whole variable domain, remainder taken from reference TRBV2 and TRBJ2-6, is EPEVTQTPSHQVTQMGQEVILRCVPISNHLYFYWYRQILGQKVEFLVSFYNNEISEKSEIFDDQFSVERPDGSNFTLKIRSTKLEDSAMYFCASSEFGQGSGANGLTFGAGSRLTVL.

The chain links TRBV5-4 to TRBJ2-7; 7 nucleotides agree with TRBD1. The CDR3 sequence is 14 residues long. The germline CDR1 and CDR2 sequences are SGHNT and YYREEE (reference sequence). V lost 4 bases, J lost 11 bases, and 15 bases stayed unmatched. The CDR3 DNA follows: TGTGCCAGCAGCCAACCGGGATCAGGGGGTCGGGAGTACTTC. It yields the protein CASSQPGSGGREYF.

The CDR3 region is CASSQDGTGLGGEKLFF. The CDR3 DNA reads TGCGCCAGCAGCCAAGATGGGACAGGGCTTGGAGGTGAAAAACTGTTTTTT. The rearrangement links TRBV4-1 to TRBJ1-4; 9 bases match TRBD1. Germline-derived CDR1 and CDR2 are MGHRA and YSYEKL. The CDR3 loop spans 17 amino acids. V was pared by 0 bases and J by 7 bases, with 9 bases of the junction left unmatched.

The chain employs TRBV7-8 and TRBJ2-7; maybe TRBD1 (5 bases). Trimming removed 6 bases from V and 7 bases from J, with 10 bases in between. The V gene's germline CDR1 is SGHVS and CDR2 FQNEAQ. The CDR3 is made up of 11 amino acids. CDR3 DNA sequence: TGTGCCAGCAGGGTTAAGGGGGAGCAGTACTTC. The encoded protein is CASRVKGEQYF.

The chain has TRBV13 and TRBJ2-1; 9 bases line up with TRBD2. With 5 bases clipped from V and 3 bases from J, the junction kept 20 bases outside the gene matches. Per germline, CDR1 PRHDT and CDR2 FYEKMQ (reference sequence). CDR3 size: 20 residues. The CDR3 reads CASSAGDGIFRLADYNEQFF. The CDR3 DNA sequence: TGTGCCAGCAGCGCGGGGGACGGTATATTCCGACTAGCGGACTACAATGAGCAGTTCTTC.

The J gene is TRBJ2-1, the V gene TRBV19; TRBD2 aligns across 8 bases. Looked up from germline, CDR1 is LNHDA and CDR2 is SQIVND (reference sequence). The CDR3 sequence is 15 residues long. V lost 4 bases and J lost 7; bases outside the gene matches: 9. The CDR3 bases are TGTGCCAGTAGTACTCAAGCGGGAGTGAAGAATGAGCAGTTCTTC. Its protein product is CASSTQAGVKNEQFF.

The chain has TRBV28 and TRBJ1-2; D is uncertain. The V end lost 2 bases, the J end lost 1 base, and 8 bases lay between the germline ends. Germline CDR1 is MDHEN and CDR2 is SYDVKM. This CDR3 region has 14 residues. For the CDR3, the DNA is TGTGCCAGCAGTTTAAAACAGAGTAACTATGGCTACACCTTC. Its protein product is CASSLKQSNYGYTF.

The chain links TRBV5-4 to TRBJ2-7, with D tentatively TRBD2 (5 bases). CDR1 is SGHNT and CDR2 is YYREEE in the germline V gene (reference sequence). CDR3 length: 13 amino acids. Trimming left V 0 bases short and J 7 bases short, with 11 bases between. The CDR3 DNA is TGTGCCAGCAGCTTGGAGGCCCCGGGAGAGCAGTACTTC. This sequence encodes CASSLEAPGEQYF.

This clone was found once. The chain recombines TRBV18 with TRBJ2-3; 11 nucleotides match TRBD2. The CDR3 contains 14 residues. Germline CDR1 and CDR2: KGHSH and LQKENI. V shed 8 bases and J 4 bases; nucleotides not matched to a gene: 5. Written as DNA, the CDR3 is TGTGCCAGCGCGATTAGCGGGAGGGCAGATACGCAGTATTTT. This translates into CASAISGRADTQYF.

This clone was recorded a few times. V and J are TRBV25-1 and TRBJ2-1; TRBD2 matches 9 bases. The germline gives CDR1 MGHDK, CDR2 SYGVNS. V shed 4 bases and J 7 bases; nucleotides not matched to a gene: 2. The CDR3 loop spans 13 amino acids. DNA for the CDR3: TGTGCCAGCAGTGCTGGACTAGCGAATGAGCAGTTCTTC. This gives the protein CASSAGLANEQFF.

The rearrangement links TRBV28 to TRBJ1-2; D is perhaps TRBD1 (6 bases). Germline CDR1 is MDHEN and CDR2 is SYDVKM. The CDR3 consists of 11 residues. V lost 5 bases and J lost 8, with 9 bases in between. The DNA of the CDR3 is TGTGCCAGCAGTCCCAGGGGCGGCTACACCTTC. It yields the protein CASSPRGGYTF.

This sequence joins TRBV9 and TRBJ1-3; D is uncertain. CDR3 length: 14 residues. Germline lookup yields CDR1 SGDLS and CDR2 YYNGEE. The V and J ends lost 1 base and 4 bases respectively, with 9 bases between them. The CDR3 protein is CASSVLPEGNTIYF. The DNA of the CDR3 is TGTGCCAGCAGCGTACTCCCCGAGGGAAACACCATATATTTT.

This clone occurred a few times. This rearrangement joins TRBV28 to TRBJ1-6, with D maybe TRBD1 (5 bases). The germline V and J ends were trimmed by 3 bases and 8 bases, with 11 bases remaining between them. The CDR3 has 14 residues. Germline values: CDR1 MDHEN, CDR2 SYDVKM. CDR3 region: CASSLQGTHSPLHF. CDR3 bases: TGTGCCAGCAGTTTGCAGGGAACACATTCACCCCTCCACTTT.